Included here is one T cell receptor (beta chain) sequence, with context. Its antigen is unidentified. The record originates from a study of radiation and T cells in renal cell carcinoma. Study findings and constraints: In blood, top tumor clones expanded by 2 weeks, shrinking by 4. No pretreatment tumor biopsies were available for baseline clonotypes.

This table comes from immunoSEQ multiplex PCR, and its TCRdb copy is limited to in-frame clones, with some not included. The table lists approximately 94,000 clones, 70% to 85% of them singletons. As to time point: baseline pretreatment blood. Regarding treatment: 15 Gy SBRT to primary tumor, nephrectomy 4 weeks later. After SBRT, blood was collected at 2 and 4 weeks, plus baseline. This renal cell carcinoma was of the clear cell type. The sample here was blood, taken from a patient whose treatment included radiotherapy and nephrectomy. The sequence derives from a man aged 60 to 75 with renal cell carcinoma.

The CDR3 DNA is TGTGCCAGTAGTACTACAGGGGCTGGTGGGGCCAACGTCCTGACTTTC. Amino acid sequence: CASSTTGAGGANVLTF. The chain links TRBV19 to TRBJ2-6; 7 nucleotides match TRBD1. The germline V gene encodes CDR1 LNHDA and CDR2 SQIVND (reference sequence). The CDR3 contains 16 residues. Trimming cost V 4 bases and J 3 bases; bases outside gene matches: 6. Drawing the rest from reference TRBV19 and TRBJ2-6, the complete variable domain is DGGITQSPKYLFRKEGQNVTLSCEQNLNHDAMYWYRQDPGQGLRLIYYSQIVNDFQKGDIAEGYSVSREKKESFPLTVTSAQKNPTAFYLCASSTTGAGGANVLTFGAGSRLTVL.